This T cell receptor (beta chain) originates from a study of identical twins listed by TCRdb under 2016. With respect to the entire study: To test whether fetal clonotypes persist, the study used deep sequencing on TCR alpha and beta repertoires from monozygotic twins, unrelated adults of various ages, and cord blood. Replicate twin experiments were performed at different times using different library preparation protocols to rule out contamination. The research as a whole found: Recombination models systematically underestimated out-of-frame TCR alpha sharing in monozygotic twins but agreed with sharing between unrelated individuals. Invariant T cells such as MAIT and iNKT could partly confound zero-insertion analyses, although diverse VJ usage argued against such confounding for most clonotypes. Fewer insertions were carried by abundant cord blood beta clonotypes; a weaker similar trend was observed in young adult naive repertoires, while no such trend was observed in memory repertoires. Conclusions relied on cross-sectional statistical analysis, since the same donors could not be followed over many years. The excess sharing between twins in beta out-of-frame sequences was weaker because fewer shared sequences reduced the signal-to-noise ratio. Compared with coincidental sharing between unrelated individuals, an excess of low generation-probability sequences was observed among out-of-frame TCR alpha sequences shared between twins.

Every donor in the study was a healthy Caucasian. The twin cohort consisted of three pairs of female monozygotic twins, all aged about 18 to 30 years. Positive isolation kits from Invitrogen were used to isolate the CD4+ and CD8+ T cell populations. Including the terminal cysteine and phenylalanine, the CDR3 comprises 13 residues. This entry keeps only the CDR3 DNA: 39 bases, framed from base 1. The germline V gene gives CDR1 as SGDLS and CDR2 as YYNGEE. Libraries were constructed by 5' RACE. Data came from an Illumina HiSeq 2000. Template switching introduced a universal primer binding site; the final cDNA contained a unique molecular identifier, enabling accurate counting of TCR cDNA molecules. Specific primers in the conserved constant-segment region were used to synthesize first-strand cDNA for TCR alpha and beta chains. To control for contamination, each cDNA library was double barcoded with a SMART-Mk sample barcode plus Illumina barcodes. Two successive PCR steps introduced TruSeq adapter sequences along with Illumina sample barcodes. Sequencing of the TCR alpha and beta cDNA libraries was done on the Illumina HiSeq platform using custom primers. On the authors' methods: MiGEC processed the raw reads to extract unique molecular identifiers, while MiXCR was used to determine the CDR3 positions. For each individual, recombination models were inferred using an EM algorithm with the repgenHMM and IGoR tools. Shared clonotypes were analyzed with the tcR package in R, and sharing was normalized by the product of cloneset sizes. To study raw recombination free of thymic and clonal selection effects, out-of-frame nonproductive sequences were analyzed. TCRdb ran its own pipeline on the public reads, namely fastp trimming at Q25 and MiXCR clone calling, and kept in-frame beta chains. One record per CDR3 amino acid sequence lists the most common genes and DNA. The V and J calls were not made by the authors but by TCRdb's processing. Counted in this sample were fewer than 250,000 distinct CDR3 sequences; more than 15% of them appeared once. Jointly, the top ten make up 35% to 45% of the sample.

Notes on this clonotype: No antigen is known for it. At one end, the junction sequence differs from germline, possibly due to a read error.

These data were also reused for a study on T cells expressing NK-cell markers. The second study reports: About 8 donors provided sorted CD3+CD56+NKG2C+, CD3+CD56+NKG2C- and CD3+CD56-NKG2C+ T-cell subsets, whose TCR beta-chain repertoires were profiled. Seven of the eight sequenced donors were HCMV-seropositive and one was HCMV-seronegative. In several experiments an anti-gammadeltaTCR antibody was added to restrict sorting to alphabetaTCR-expressing T cells. In six donors, the dominant CD3+CD56+NKG2C+ clonotypes were among the top 10 CD8+ clonotypes and accounted for about 1.0-7.5% of CD8+ T cells. Those dominant clonotypes were again the most abundant among CD3+CD56-NKG2C+ cells in a few donors, at about 25-65%. It remained unclear whether the expanded NKG2C-expressing T cell clones were specific for HCMV antigens. The study sequenced eight donors, all healthy volunteers chosen at random: three men and five women. HCMV-specific IgG was detected in serum with a commercial ELISA kit to determine HCMV serostatus. MIGEC was used to demultiplex reads and group the reads by UMI, and MiTCR was used to assemble and quantify clonotypes. Only TCR cDNA sequences supported by at least two reads were kept to exclude erroneous sequences. The tcR package was used for downstream repertoire analysis, with clonotypes matched between fractions based on CDR3 nucleotide sequence plus V segment. VDJmatch was used to annotate antigen specificity against VDJdb, with one amino acid substitution allowed in CDR3.

The origin of this receptor is a woman younger than 30 in good health. Recombination connected TRBV9 to TRBJ2-1; the D gene cannot be resolved reliably. The sequencing sample was made of CD8+ T cells sorted from blood. The CDR3 amino acid sequence is: CASSVGPSGPEIF. The DNA sequence follows: TGTGCCAGCAGCGTAGGACCTTCCGGGCCAGAGATCTTC. When the CDR3 is completed using the reference TRBV9 and TRBJ2-1 genes on either side, the full variable domain is DSGVTQTPKHLITATGQRVTLRCSPRSGDLSVYWYQQSLDQGLQFLIQYYNGEERAKGNILERFSAQQFPDLHSELNLSSLELGDSALYFCASSVGPSGPEIFGPGTRLTVL.